This T cell receptor (beta chain) was sequenced during a study of cytomegalovirus exposure and HLA in healthy donors. Study observations and caveats: Across HLA loci, a later analysis found differing TCR association rates, with DRB1 most and HLA-C fewest.

This CDR3 region has 15 residues. With V trimmed by 4 bases and J by 1 base, 5 bases remained unmatched. Germline V gene sequence: CDR1 SGHRS, CDR2 YFSETQ. Use of 60 Vbeta and 13 Jbeta primers characterized the PCR. Per the original data handling: Later reanalysis found around 84 million unique TCR beta chains, some 10 million of them shared. Profiled with immunoSEQ multiplex PCR; TCRdb holds only in-frame clones, not every one. Clonal size and the V and J genes are those of that table, whereas D and trimming came from the DNA. The top ten hold around 15% of the sample, which has 100,000 to 120,000 clones, about 13% seen once. This clone was counted between two and nine times. The antigen remains undetermined.

Sequencing input: PBMCs. The receptor's source is a man between 40 and 49 years old in good health and CMV-seropositive. The rearrangement joins TRBV5-1 to TRBJ1-1; the match to TRBD1 covers 9 bases. The CDR3 coding sequence is TGCGCCAGCAGCCGGACAGGGGAGACGAACACTGAAGCTTTCTTT. This codes for CASSRTGETNTEAFF.